The 18 T cell receptor beta chains reported below all come from one sample, sequenced in a study of blood T cells in healthy people across ages. Together with a sample-barcoded 5' primer, a J-beta primer mix was included in a second PCR lasting about 7 to 12 cycles. TCRdb reprocessed the 5' RACE reads with MiXCR, giving one entry per CDR3 protein. The sample includes about 640,000 distinct CDR3 sequences, roughly 30% of them seen just once. Sequencing was carried out using blood. The receptors originated from a woman of 80 years or more in good health.

V usage is TRBV5-4 and J usage is TRBJ1-1; D is possibly TRBD1 (6 bases). Germline V CDR1 and CDR2: SGHNT, YYREEE (reference sequence). There are 15 residues in the CDR3. The V and J ends lost 3 bases and 5 bases respectively, with 17 bases between them. This chain's CDR3 is CASSSTTQGWTEAFF. DNA for the CDR3: TGTGCCAGCAGCTCGACCACCCAGGGGTGGACTGAAGCTTTCTTT. Drawing the rest from reference TRBV5-4 and TRBJ1-1, the complete variable domain is ETGVTQSPTHLIKTRGQQVTLRCSSQSGHNTVSWYQQALGQGPQFIFQYYREEENGRGNFPPRFSGLQFPNYSSELNVNALELDDSALYLCASSSTTQGWTEAFFGQGTRLTVV.

Concerning this clonotype itself: Since a much larger clone is just one base distant, this may be a read error. The genes are TRBV5-1 and TRBJ1-2; 9 bases align to TRBD1. The CDR3 consists of 14 residues. Germline V gives CDR1 SGHRS, CDR2 YFSETQ. CDR3 residues: CTSSSGQGSYGYTF. As DNA, the CDR3 is TGCACCAGCAGCTCGGGACAGGGAAGCTATGGCTACACCTTC.

In its sample, this clonotype was seen many times. The rearrangement joins TRBV7-2 to TRBJ1-2; D uncertain. The CDR3 has 15 residues. Germline loops: CDR1 SGHTA, CDR2 FQGNSA. V was trimmed by 5 bases and J by 4 bases, leaving 17 bases between them. CDR3 sequence: CASSPRPEPVYGYTF. As DNA, the CDR3 is TGTGCCAGCAGCCCTAGACCCGAGCCCGTCTATGGCTACACCTTC.

Notes on this clonotype: One base away lies a much larger clone, so this may be a sequencing read error. The chain carries TRBV2 and TRBJ2-1, with D unclear. V lost 7 bases and J lost 1, with 14 bases in between. The CDR3 extends over 15 amino acids. Per germline, CDR1 SNHLY and CDR2 FYNNEI. The CDR3 is CASISESPSYNEQFF. As DNA, the CDR3 is TGTGCCAGCATCTCGGAGAGTCCGTCCTACAATGAGCAGTTCTTC.

The genes are TRBV6-2 or TRBV6-3 and TRBJ2-2; D is ambiguous. The CDR3 extends over 13 amino acids. V shed 4 bases and J shed 6 bases, with 9 bases lying between them. Germline assignment: CDR1 MNHEY and CDR2 SVGEGT. CDR3 region: CASSWGEAGELFF. The DNA for the CDR3 is TGTGCCAGCAGTTGGGGTGAGGCCGGGGAGCTGTTTTTT.

This clonotype was picked up many times. The chain combines TRBV5-6 with TRBJ2-7, with D uncertain. CDR3 size: 13 residues. Trimming took 4 bases from V and 3 from J, leaving 11 bases between them. Germline V gene lookup returns CDR1 SGHDT and CDR2 YYEEEE. CDR3 sequence: CASSVRVNYEQYF. The CDR3 nucleotides read TGTGCCAGCAGCGTTAGGGTCAACTACGAGCAGTACTTC.

This chain joins TRBV20-1 and TRBJ2-5; a possible D gene is TRBD2 (5 bases). The end of the DNA aligns better with TRBJ2-7, so the J call may be wrong. Germline-derived CDR1 and CDR2 are DFQATT and SNEGSKA (reference sequence). The CDR3 consists of 15 residues. This CDR3 is CSALLPTRGFYEQYF. The DNA of the CDR3 is TGCAGTGCTCTCCTTCCCACCAGAGGGTTCTACGAGCAGTACTTC.

There are a few counts of this clonotype. The J gene is TRBJ1-6, the V gene TRBV20-1; D is perhaps TRBD1 (6 bases). CDR1 is DFQATT and CDR2 is SNEGSKA in the germline V gene (reference sequence). There are 16 residues in the CDR3. With 3 bases removed from V and 9 bases from J, the gap between germline ends came to 21 bases. The CDR3 spells CSASRGAGSIPSPLHF. DNA for the CDR3: TGCAGTGCTAGTCGGGGGGCAGGGTCGATCCCTTCACCCCTCCACTTT.

Of note for this clonotype: One junction end does not reproduce the germline sequence, and a read error may be involved. V usage is TRBV7-9 and J usage is TRBJ2-7, with D perhaps being TRBD1 or TRBD2 (7 bases each). The J call may be mistaken, given a closer DNA end match to TRBJ2-5. This CDR3 is built from 12 residues. Per the germline V gene, CDR1 is SEHNR and CDR2 is FQNEAQ (reference sequence). CDR3 nucleotides: TGTGTCAGCAGACAGGGAGGGGAGACCCAGTACTTC. Amino acids: CVSRQGGETQYF.

The CDR3 coding sequence is TGCAGTGCTAGAGCGCTCGCATCGGGAGTAGGGCAAGAGACCCAGTACTTC. Residues: CSARALASGVGQETQYF. The J gene is TRBJ2-5, the V gene TRBV20-1; weak D call: TRBD2 (6 bases). V was clipped by 1 base and J by 2 bases, with 20 bases between them. There are 17 residues in the CDR3. Germline V lookup: CDR1 DFQATT, CDR2 SNEGSKA (reference sequence).

This clonotype was counted many times. The gene calls are TRBV5-4 and TRBJ2-3; 8 positions agree with TRBD2. The CDR3 runs to 15 residues. Trimming at V came to 4 bases and at J to 6 bases, leaving 10 bases not matched to a gene. Per the germline V gene, CDR1 is SGHNT and CDR2 is YYREEE (reference sequence). CDR3 nucleotides: TGTGCCAGCAGCGACGGGAGGGGACGAGTGGATACGCAGTATTTT. This sequence encodes CASSDGRGRVDTQYF.

J is TRBJ2-2 and V is TRBV7-2, with 8 nucleotides matching TRBD2. CDR3 size: 13 residues. The V gene end was trimmed by 4 bases and the J gene end by 7 bases; junction bases not matched to a gene: 2. CDR1 and CDR2 from the germline V gene are SGHTA and FQGNSA. CDR3 in DNA: TGTGCCAGCAGCTCCGCGGGGGGCGGGGAGCTGTTTTTT. As protein: CASSSAGGGELFF.

Comments on this clonotype: A read error is possible here, since a much larger clone lies one base away. V usage is TRBV5-1 and J usage is TRBJ1-1; 12 positions match TRBD1. The CDR3 runs 17 residues. Germline-derived CDR1 and CDR2 are SGHRS and YFSETQ. CDR3 loop: CASSFGTGGSLGTETFF. The CDR3 DNA reads TGCGCCAGCAGCTTCGGGACAGGGGGCTCTCTGGGCACTGAAACTTTCTTT.

This clonotype has more than one count but fewer than ten. A much larger clone is a single base away; this may be a read error. The chain carries TRBV7-2 and TRBJ2-1; D not resolved. Germline CDR1 and CDR2: SGHTA and FQGNSA. The CDR3 extends over 9 amino acids. This CDR3 reads CMVRDEQFF. The CDR3 DNA reads TGTATGGTCCGGGATGAGCAGTTCTTC.

Many counts were recorded for this clonotype. The chain uses TRBV5-1 and TRBJ2-7, with D unresolved. Germline loops: CDR1 SGHRS, CDR2 YFSETQ. The V end was cut by 0 bases, the J end by 0 bases, with 16 bases between. This CDR3 is 17 amino acids long. CDR3 sequence: CASSLDVAARSSYEQYF. CDR3 DNA: TGCGCCAGCAGCTTGGACGTGGCAGCCAGGAGCTCCTACGAGCAGTACTTC.

This clonotype came up a few times. CDR3 amino acids: CASSPLRGPGNTIYF. In DNA form, the CDR3 reads TGCGCCAGCAGTCCATTGCGGGGTCCCGGAAACACCATATATTTT. V usage is TRBV5-1 and J usage is TRBJ1-3; no clear D. The CDR3 has 15 amino acids. Trimming left V 5 bases short and J 4 bases short, with 16 bases between. Germline CDR1 reads SGHRS; CDR2 reads YFSETQ.

V usage is TRBV29-1 and J usage is TRBJ2-1; maybe TRBD2 (6 bases). The germline V gene encodes CDR1 SQVTM and CDR2 ANQGSEA. This CDR3 spans 15 amino acids. Trimming cost V 3 bases and J 3 bases, with 15 bases left between them. Here the CDR3 DNA reads TGCAGCGTTGATGGGCGGGATACGGGCTACAATGAGCAGTTCTTC. The encoded protein is CSVDGRDTGYNEQFF.

This clonotype was seen repeatedly, ten times or more. The rearrangement links TRBV18 to TRBJ2-1; D assignment may be TRBD1 or TRBD2 (6 bases each). This CDR3 has 14 amino acids. Between the trimmed V and J ends, which lost 5 bases and 7 bases, there was a span of 15 bases. From germline, CDR1 is KGHSH and CDR2 LQKENI. This chain's CDR3 is CASSGTAGTNEQFF. DNA for the CDR3: TGTGCCAGCTCAGGGACGGCGGGGACAAATGAGCAGTTCTTC.